The rows below give T cell receptor beta chains drawn from one sample of a study of post-analysis software for immune sequencing data. A single record per CDR3 protein comes from TCRdb applying MiXCR to the PCR reads. The table lists around 250,000 distinct CDR3 sequences, 35% to 45% of them singletons, with under 5.5% in the top ten. The sequenced material came from blood. The receptors derive from a girl between 5 and 17 years old with multiple sclerosis. Each CDR3 is given with its conserved first and last residue. D genes are given only for firm matches. Clone size is not always given. Where it is, it says once, few, many or a class for expanded clones.

clone_size	v_call	j_call	d_call	cdr3_aa	cdr3_nt
NA	TRBV3-1	TRBJ2-1	TRBD2	CTSSRALAGGSSNEQFF	TGTACCAGCAGCCGAGCTCTAGCGGGAGGGTCCTCGAATGAGCAGTTCTTC
many	TRBV6-1	TRBJ2-5	NA	CASSKGPRQETQYF	TGTGCCAGCAGTAAGGGCCCCCGACAAGAGACCCAGTACTTC
many	TRBV29-1	TRBJ1-5	NA	CSVESQVGQPQHF	TGCAGCGTTGAATCACAGGTGGGTCAGCCCCAGCATTTT
NA	TRBV15	TRBJ2-4	NA	CATSRGDPAKNIQYF	TGTGCCACCAGCAGAGGGGACCCAGCCAAAAACATTCAGTACTTC
many	TRBV24-1	TRBJ2-1	TRBD1	CATRPPGQGREQFF	TGTGCCACCAGGCCCCCGGGACAGGGGAGAGAGCAGTTCTTC
many	TRBV5-5	TRBJ2-6	TRBD2	CASSPRAPSGRYSGANVLTF	TGTGCCAGCAGTCCCCGGGCACCTAGCGGGAGGTACTCTGGGGCCAACGTCCTGACTTTC
NA	TRBV6-5	TRBJ1-5	TRBD1	CASSPGGYSNQPQHF	TGTGCCAGCAGTCCAGGGGGATATAGCAATCAGCCCCAGCATTTT
NA	TRBV12-3/TRBV12-4	TRBJ1-1	TRBD1	CASSLVLGQMNTEAFF	TGTGCCAGCAGTTTAGTCCTGGGACAGATGAACACTGAAGCTTTCTTT
many	TRBV6-5	TRBJ2-5	TRBD2	CASSYSVGGSGGETQYF	TGTGCCAGCAGTTATTCCGTGGGGGGTAGCGGGGGAGAGACCCAGTACTTC
NA	TRBV2	TRBJ2-3	NA	CASSEPPLVTQYF	TGTGCCAGCAGTGAACCCCCCCTCGTTACGCAGTATTTT
NA	TRBV11-2	TRBJ1-1	TRBD1	CASSSGRTGIMNTEAFF	TGTGCCAGCAGCTCCGGCCGGACAGGAATCATGAACACTGAAGCTTTCTTT
NA	TRBV4-1	TRBJ1-5	NA	CASSPSGLSNQPQHF	TGCGCCAGCAGCCCGTCAGGGCTGAGCAATCAGCCCCAGCATTTT
NA	TRBV19	TRBJ1-1	NA	CASSAGRISTEAFF	TGTGCCAGTAGCGCCGGGAGGATCTCCACTGAAGCTTTCTTT
once	TRBV5-1	TRBJ2-3	NA	CASSPDGHSTDTQYF	TGCGCCAGCAGCCCGGACGGACATAGCACAGATACGCAGTATTTT
many	TRBV2	TRBJ2-5	TRBD1	CASSLLAGTGPQETQYF	TGTGCCAGCAGCCTACTGGCCGGGACAGGACCCCAAGAGACCCAGTACTTC
NA	TRBV5-1	TRBJ1-2	TRBD1	CASSTGQGEGYTF	TGCGCCAGCAGCACAGGACAGGGTGAAGGCTACACCTTC
NA	TRBV20-1	TRBJ2-7	NA	CSTRLTSSYEQYF	TGCAGTACTAGGCTGACAAGCTCCTACGAGCAGTACTTC
many	TRBV15	TRBJ2-6	TRBD1	CATRQGALGANVLTF	TGTGCCACCCGACAGGGGGCGCTTGGGGCCAACGTCCTGACTTTC
many	TRBV29-1	TRBJ2-7	NA	CSVDVGRPHEQYF	TGCAGCGTTGACGTCGGCAGGCCACACGAGCAGTACTTC
NA	TRBV11-1	TRBJ2-7	NA	CASSPAGSEQYF	TGTGCCAGCAGCCCAGCAGGGAGCGAGCAGTACTTC
NA	TRBV5-1	TRBJ2-1	TRBD2	CASSEGTNGYNEQFF	TGCGCCAGCAGCGAGGGGACTAACGGGTACAATGAGCAGTTCTTC
NA	TRBV5-1	TRBJ2-7	NA	CASSLTSGRASYEQYF	TGCGCCAGCAGCTTGACAAGCGGACGAGCCTCCTACGAGCAGTACTTC
many	TRBV7-9	TRBJ2-3	TRBD1	CASRSGQTDTQYF	TGTGCCAGCAGATCGGGACAGACAGATACGCAGTATTTT
NA	TRBV29-1	TRBJ1-5	TRBD1	CSGSDRANQPQHF	TGTAGCGGGTCTGACAGGGCGAATCAGCCCCAGCATTTT
few	TRBV30	TRBJ1-2	NA	CAWRPGQEIYGYTF	TGTGCCTGGAGGCCGGGACAAGAAATATATGGCTACACCTTC
many	TRBV12-3/TRBV12-4	TRBJ2-3	NA	CASSSMAEDTQYF	TGTGCCAGCAGTTCCATGGCGGAAGATACGCAGTATTTT
many	TRBV6-2/TRBV6-3	TRBJ1-2	NA	CASSAPANYGYTF	TGTGCCAGCAGCGCCCCGGCTAACTATGGCTACACCTTC
many	TRBV5-1	TRBJ1-2	TRBD1	CASSLGDSNGYTF	TGCGCCAGCAGCTTGGGGGACAGCAATGGCTACACCTTC
NA	TRBV28	TRBJ2-1	TRBD1	CASSPGTALQETQFF	TGTGCCAGCAGCCCCGGGACAGCGTTACAAGAGACCCAGTTCTTC
NA	TRBV5-1	TRBJ2-2	NA	CASSLADGWELFF	TGCGCCAGCAGCTTGGCCGATGGATGGGAGCTGTTTTTT
NA	TRBV7-3	TRBJ2-1	NA	CASSPEGPAEQFF	TGTGCCAGCAGCCCCGAAGGTCCGGCTGAGCAGTTCTTC
NA	TRBV4-1	TRBJ2-1	TRBD2	CASSGAGVIYNEQFF	TGCGCCAGCAGCGGGGCGGGAGTCATCTACAATGAGCAGTTCTTC
many	TRBV15	TRBJ2-5	NA	CATSRDPRGWLKGSSQETQYF	TGTGCCACCAGCAGAGATCCACGAGGGTGGTTGAAGGGGAGTTCCCAAGAGACCCAGTACTTC
NA	TRBV5-1	TRBJ1-3	NA	CASREEGSSGNTIYF	TGCGCCAGCAGAGAAGAGGGGTCCTCTGGAAACACCATATATTTT
many	TRBV7-9	TRBJ1-1	NA	CASSSSGGTEAFF	TGTGCCAGCAGCTCCTCGGGTGGCACTGAAGCTTTCTTT
many	TRBV4-1	TRBJ1-2	TRBD1	CASSQEAGGGYGYTF	TGCGCCAGCAGCCAAGAGGCAGGGGGCGGGTATGGCTACACCTTC
NA	TRBV12-3/TRBV12-4	TRBJ1-3	NA	CASSNDKASGKVIYF	TGTGCCAGCAGCAATGACAAAGCCTCTGGTAAAGTCATATATTTT
NA	TRBV5-1	TRBJ1-5	TRBD1	CASSFGQGVEQPQHF	TGCGCCAGCAGCTTTGGACAGGGGGTTGAGCAGCCCCAGCATTTT
NA	TRBV7-2	TRBJ1-2	NA	CASSLGSGNRKGYTF	TGTGCCAGCAGCTTAGGTTCAGGAAACCGAAAGGGCTACACCTTC
NA	TRBV3-1	TRBJ1-4	NA	CASSQGSPSTNEKLFF	TGTGCCAGCAGCCAAGGGTCGCCCTCAACTAATGAAAAACTGTTTTTT
NA	TRBV27	TRBJ2-7	NA	CASSLGLATTYEQYF	TGTGCCAGCAGTTTAGGGCTAGCAACCACCTACGAGCAGTACTTC
NA	TRBV10-2	TRBJ1-5	NA	CASSESIGSHQPQHF	TGCGCCAGCAGTGAGTCGATAGGGTCCCATCAGCCCCAGCATTTT
NA	TRBV29-1	TRBJ1-2	NA	CSVGLLLSDYGYTF	TGCAGCGTTGGTCTCCTTCTATCAGACTATGGCTACACCTTC
once	TRBV12-3/TRBV12-4	TRBJ1-3	TRBD1	CASSPPDRGNSGNTIYF	TGTGCCAGCAGTCCCCCGGACAGGGGAAACTCTGGAAACACCATATATTTT
NA	TRBV5-1	TRBJ2-1	TRBD2	CASSLERGEQVF	TGCGCCAGCAGCTTGGAGCGGGGTGAGCAGGTCTTC
many	TRBV6-4	TRBJ2-3	TRBD1	CASSADRGDPDTQYF	TGTGCCAGCAGTGCCGACAGGGGTGATCCAGATACGCAGTATTTT
NA	TRBV3-1	TRBJ1-2	NA	CASSQDFSDWDGYTF	TGTGCCAGCAGCCAAGATTTTAGTGACTGGGATGGCTACACCTTC
many	TRBV10-2	TRBJ1-2	NA	CASSESTAPWDYGYTF	TGCGCCAGCAGTGAGTCGACGGCTCCGTGGGACTATGGCTACACCTTC
NA	TRBV19	TRBJ2-1	TRBD2	CASSMFSGRMDEQFF	TGTGCCAGTAGTATGTTCAGCGGGAGAATGGATGAGCAGTTCTTC
NA	TRBV7-2	TRBJ2-1	NA	CASSLDSSRNEQFF	TGTGCCAGCAGCTTAGACAGCTCCCGCAATGAGCAGTTCTTC
once	TRBV6-6	TRBJ2-5	NA	CASSYFQPETQYF	TGTGCCAGCAGTTACTTTCAGCCGGAGACCCAGTACTTC
many	TRBV12-3/TRBV12-4	TRBJ2-4	NA	CASRLRELAKNIQYF	TGTGCCAGCAGGCTACGGGAACTAGCCAAAAACATTCAGTACTTC
many	TRBV20-1	TRBJ2-5	NA	CSARTAGGETQYF	TGCAGTGCTAGAACTGCAGGGGGGGAGACCCAGTACTTC
many	TRBV6-1	TRBJ2-3	TRBD2	CASIPYGVAGDHTDTQYF	TGTGCCAGCATTCCCTATGGGGTAGCGGGGGACCATACAGATACGCAGTATTTT
many	TRBV12-3/TRBV12-4	TRBJ2-7	NA	CASSSGTGAEQYF	TGTGCCAGCAGCTCCGGGACCGGGGCCGAGCAGTACTTC
once	TRBV4-1	TRBJ2-7	NA	CASSQEFGSRWDKQYF	TGCGCCAGTAGCCAAGAGTTCGGGAGTCGGTGGGATAAGCAGTACTTC